This is a list of T cell receptor beta chains from one sample in a study of CXCR3-negative and CXCR3-positive naive CD8 T cells. TCRdb re-analyzed the 5' RACE reads; it lists each CDR3 protein once, without DNA. Its listing shows about 40,000 distinct CDR3 sequences. Sequencing input: memory CD8+ T cells from blood. These receptor sequences come from a human donor in good health. Some clones in this sample may be carry-over from other donors' samples. Each CDR3 is given with its conserved first and last residue. Fields, in order: V gene, CDR3 length, clone size, J gene, CDR3 protein. Size is omitted from some rows. Given values are once, few, many or a class for expanded clones.

TRBV4-1	14	NA	TRBJ1-2	CASSLSTGDKGYTF
TRBV3-1	16	NA	TRBJ2-7	CASYRTSGEVTYEQYF
TRBV4-3	15	NA	TRBJ2-7	CASSQDRTEIYEQYF
TRBV6-1	15	NA	TRBJ1-2	CASSERAPTNYGYTF
TRBV6-2/TRBV6-3	13	medium-sized	TRBJ2-7	CASSPQWSYEQYF
TRBV4-2	13	NA	TRBJ2-7	CASSQNRENEQYF
TRBV7-6	15	NA	TRBJ2-2	CASSLGWVNTGELFF
TRBV25-1	14	NA	TRBJ2-7	CASSDPDSHYEQYF
TRBV12-3/TRBV12-4	17	NA	TRBJ1-1	CASSPVGRTVMNTEAFF
TRBV29-1	14	NA	TRBJ2-3	CSVEVGDSTDTQYF
TRBV21-1	17	NA	TRBJ1-1	CASSKVTASKINTEAFF
TRBV18	17	NA	TRBJ1-1	CASSPRTGGVSNPEAFF
TRBV10-3	14	NA	TRBJ2-2	CAISAPGNTGELFF
TRBV5-1	19	NA	TRBJ2-1	CASSPDETYPSGGYNEQFF
TRBV29-1	14	NA	TRBJ2-2	CSVKGQGDTGELFF
TRBV7-9	14	NA	TRBJ1-4	CASSGFATNEKLFF
TRBV7-3	13	NA	TRBJ2-7	CASRISGAYEQYF
TRBV5-1	16	NA	TRBJ2-2	CASSLEREADTGELFF
TRBV29-1	15	NA	TRBJ2-5	CSVEGWTGHQETQYF
TRBV4-2	13	NA	TRBJ1-1	CASSQEFNTEAFF